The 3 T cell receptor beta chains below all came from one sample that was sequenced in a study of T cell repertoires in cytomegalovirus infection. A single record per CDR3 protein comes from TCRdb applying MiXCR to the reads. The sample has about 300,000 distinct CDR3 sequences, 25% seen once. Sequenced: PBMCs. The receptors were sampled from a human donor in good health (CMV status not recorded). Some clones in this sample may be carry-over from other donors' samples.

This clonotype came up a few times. CDR3 in amino acids: CASSYGLRAPHQETQYF. The CDR3, as DNA: TGTGCCAGCAGTTATGGACTGAGGGCTCCACACCAAGAGACCCAGTACTTC. This rearrangement joins TRBV11-2 to TRBJ2-5; D possibly corresponds to TRBD2 (5 bases). The CDR3 covers 17 residues. Per germline, CDR1 SGHAT and CDR2 FQNNGV. V lost 6 bases to trimming and J lost 0 bases, with 20 bases between them.

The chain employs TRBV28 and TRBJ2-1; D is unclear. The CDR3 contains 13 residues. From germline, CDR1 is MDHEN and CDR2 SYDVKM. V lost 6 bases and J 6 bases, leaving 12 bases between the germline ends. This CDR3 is CASSGTVGNEQFF. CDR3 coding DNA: TGTGCCAGCAGCGGCACAGTCGGCAATGAGCAGTTCTTC. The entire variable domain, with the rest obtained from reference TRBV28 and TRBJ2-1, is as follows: DVKVTQSSRYLVKRTGEKVFLECVQDMDHENMFWYRQDPGLGLRLIYFSYDVKMKEKGDIPEGYSVSREKKERFSLILESASTNQTSMYLCASSGTVGNEQFFGPGTRLTVL.

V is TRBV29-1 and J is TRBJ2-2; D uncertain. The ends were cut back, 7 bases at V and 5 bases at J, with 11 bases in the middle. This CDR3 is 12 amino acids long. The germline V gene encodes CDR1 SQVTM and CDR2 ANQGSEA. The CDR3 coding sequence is TGCAGCGGGCGGTGGGTAACCGGGGAGCTGTTTTTT. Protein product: CSGRWVTGELFF.